This TCR beta chain was captured in a study of response to subunit inactivated influenza vaccine. Study-level results: Authors suggested each seasonal flu vaccination may recruit only limited numbers of new T cells.

With 0 bases clipped from V and 1 base from J, the junction kept 5 bases outside the gene matches. Germline CDR1 and CDR2: MNHNS and SASEGT. The CDR3 spans 17 residues. A word on this clonotype: Its antigen remains unknown.

Each CDR3 protein gets one entry after TCRdb re-called the RT-PCR reads with MiXCR. Here the sample spans around 790,000 distinct CDR3 sequences, roughly 20% being singletons. The sample was PBMCs from blood, taken more than 4 days after vaccination. The chain uses TRBV6-1 and TRBJ1-5; 8 bases map to TRBD1. The TCR comes from a man in his fifties or sixties who received an inactivated influenza vaccine. DNA for the CDR3: TGTGCCAGCAGTGAAGCGCCTGGACAGGGCAGCAATCAGCCCCAGCATTTT. Protein: CASSEAPGQGSNQPQHF.